This T cell receptor (beta chain) was captured in a study of cytomegalovirus exposure and HLA in healthy donors. PCR involved 60 Vbeta and 13 Jbeta primers. Repertoires were generated with immunoSEQ multiplex PCR, while TCRdb's copy carries only in-frame clones and drops some. The sample lists about 190,000 clones, 65% to 85% occurring once. The CDR3 has 14 amino acids. Trimming cost V 4 bases and J 9 bases; bases outside gene matches: 3. The germline V gene has CDR1 SGHRS and CDR2 YFSETQ. The clonotype originates from a man aged 18 to 29 in good health and CMV-seronegative. Input material: PBMCs. The chain has TRBV5-1 and TRBJ2-5, with TRBD2 identical over 16 bases. CDR3 sequence: CASSPGLAGGSQYF. The CDR3 coding sequence is TGCGCCAGCAGCCCGGGACTAGCGGGAGGGTCCCAGTACTTC.